A single sample is the source of the 10 T cell receptor beta chains below, sequenced in a study of follicular helper T cells after annual influenza vaccination. Clones were sequenced by immunoSEQ multiplex PCR, and TCRdb holds only the in-frame ones, with some missing. The sample yields about 9,400 clones, roughly 82% seen once. Described time point: 2015-2016 season, pre-vaccination. The source material was CXCR5+ CD38- circulating T follicular helper cells from blood, sampled on the day of influenza vaccination. As for subset: circulating Tfh, non-naive CD4+CXCR5+PD-1+ (ICOS+CD38+ or ICOS-CD38-). These receptors were obtained from an adult who received the influenza vaccine.

V gene TRBV10-1 combines with J gene TRBJ2-5, with a weak D call TRBD1 (6 bases). The CDR3 totals 15 residues. Germline V gene data show CDR1 as WNHNN and CDR2 as SYGVQD (reference sequence). The V end lost 4 bases, the J end lost 1 base, and 13 bases lay between the germline ends. The CDR3 bases are TGCGCCAGCAGTGGGACAGTGGGTCGCCAAGAGACCCAGTACTTC. This codes for CASSGTVGRQETQYF.

V gene TRBV19 combines with J gene TRBJ2-2, with TRBD2 identical over 13 bases. The V segment lost 4 bases and the J segment 4 bases; nucleotides outside the gene matches: 3. Germline V CDR1 and CDR2: LNHDA, SQIVND (reference sequence). The CDR3 extends over 16 amino acids. The CDR3 sequence: CASSKGLAGATGELFF. CDR3 sequence (DNA): TGTGCCAGTAGTAAAGGACTAGCGGGAGCCACCGGGGAGCTGTTTTTT.

This chain uses TRBV27 with TRBJ1-2, with 7 bases identical to TRBD1. The CDR3 loop spans 17 amino acids. Germline V lookup: CDR1 MNHEY, CDR2 SMNVEV (reference sequence). With 4 bases clipped from V and 8 bases from J, the junction kept 19 bases outside the gene matches. The CDR3 here is CASSSAGTGAPRGGYTF. CDR3 DNA: TGTGCCAGCAGTTCGGCTGGAACAGGGGCCCCAAGGGGGGGCTACACCTTC.

This chain links TRBV5-1 with TRBJ2-3; 9 positions match TRBD2. The CDR3 consists of 17 residues. V shed 0 bases, J shed 0 bases, and the junction held 5 bases outside the gene matches. Germline-derived CDR1 and CDR2 are SGHRS and YFSETQ. In DNA form, the CDR3 reads TGCGCCAGCAGCTTGGTGGGACTAGCATTGAGCACAGATACGCAGTATTTT. It encodes CASSLVGLALSTDTQYF.

CDR3 sequence reads: CASSLLLTEAFF. The CDR3 region has the DNA TGTGCCAGCAGCTTACTATTGACTGAAGCTTTCTTT. The chain links TRBV7-2 to TRBJ1-1; D is ambiguous. Between the trimmed V and J ends, which lost 2 bases and 5 bases, there was a span of 6 bases. This CDR3 has 12 amino acids. Germline loops: CDR1 SGHTA, CDR2 FQGNSA.

There are a few counts of this clone. J is TRBJ1-1 and V is TRBV5-5; maybe TRBD1 (5 bases). The V gene's germline CDR1 is SGHKS and CDR2 YYEKEE (reference sequence). Trimming pared 2 bases from V and 3 bases from J, leaving 11 bases between. The CDR3 consists of 14 residues. The DNA of the CDR3 is TGTGCCAGCAGCTTTCGGGGGACGGACACTGAAGCTTTCTTT. Protein: CASSFRGTDTEAFF.

The V call is TRBV6-1, the J call TRBJ1-2, with D perhaps matching TRBD1 (5 bases). CDR3 size: 12 residues. Per germline, CDR1 MNHNS and CDR2 SASEGT. Trimming removed 6 bases from V and 6 bases from J, with 11 bases in between. CDR3 bases: TGTGCCAGCAGCGGGACGGTAGATGGCTACACCTTC. Protein sequence: CASSGTVDGYTF.

V and J are TRBV11-3 and TRBJ2-1; 12 nucleotides agree with TRBD2. Trimming took 4 bases from V and 5 from J; bases not matched to a gene: 6. In germline, CDR1 is SGHNT, CDR2 YENEEA. The CDR3 loop spans 16 amino acids. DNA of the CDR3: TGTGCCAGCAGCTCCGGGACTAGCGGGTCTGACAATGAGCAGTTCTTC. Residues: CASSSGTSGSDNEQFF.

The rearrangement uses TRBV5-1 and TRBJ2-1, with 9 nucleotides matching TRBD1. Trimming cost V 6 bases and J 4 bases; bases outside gene matches: 8. The length of the CDR3 is 15 residues. Germline V gene data show CDR1 as SGHRS and CDR2 as YFSETQ. The CDR3 nucleotides are TGCGCCAGCACCCCAATCGGGACAGGGTACAATGAGCAGTTCTTC. Residues: CASTPIGTGYNEQFF.

This rearrangement joins TRBV29-1 to TRBJ1-4; TRBD1 might be the D (5 bases). Germline lookup yields CDR1 SQVTM and CDR2 ANQGSEA. The CDR3 consists of 13 residues. The germline V and J ends were trimmed by 4 bases and 3 bases, with 9 bases remaining between them. CDR3 loop: CSVGGGPNEKLFF. In DNA, the CDR3 is TGCAGCGTTGGGGGGGGTCCTAATGAAAAACTGTTTTTT. Filled out from reference TRBV29-1 and TRBJ1-4, the complete variable domain reads SAVISQKPSRDICQRGTSLTIQCQVDSQVTMMFWYRQQPGQSLTLIATANQGSEATYESGFVIDKFPISRPNLTFSTLTVSNMSPEDSSIYLCSVGGGPNEKLFFGSGTQLSVL.